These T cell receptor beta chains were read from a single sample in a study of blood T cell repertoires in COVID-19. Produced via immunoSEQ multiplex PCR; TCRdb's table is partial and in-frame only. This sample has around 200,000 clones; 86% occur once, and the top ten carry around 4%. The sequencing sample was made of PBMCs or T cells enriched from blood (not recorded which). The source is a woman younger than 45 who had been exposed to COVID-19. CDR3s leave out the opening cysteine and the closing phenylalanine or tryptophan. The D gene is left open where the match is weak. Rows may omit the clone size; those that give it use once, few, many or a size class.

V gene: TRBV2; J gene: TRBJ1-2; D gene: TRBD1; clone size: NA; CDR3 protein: AGKPGQQFYGYT
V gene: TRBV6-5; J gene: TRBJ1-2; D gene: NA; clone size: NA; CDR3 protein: ASSGQRRVYGYT
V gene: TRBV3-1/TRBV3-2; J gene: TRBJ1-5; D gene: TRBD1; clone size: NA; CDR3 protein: ASSSRQGTSNQPQH
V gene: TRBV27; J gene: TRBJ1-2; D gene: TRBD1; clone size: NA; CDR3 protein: ASSLSGTGLGYGYT
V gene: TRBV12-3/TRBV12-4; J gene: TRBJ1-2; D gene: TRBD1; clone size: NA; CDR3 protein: ASSLTGAYGYT
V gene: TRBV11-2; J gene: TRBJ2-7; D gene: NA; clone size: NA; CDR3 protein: ASSRKYGGPGYEQY
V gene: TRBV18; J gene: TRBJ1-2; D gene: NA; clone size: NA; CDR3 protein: ASSPPRSGVFYGYT
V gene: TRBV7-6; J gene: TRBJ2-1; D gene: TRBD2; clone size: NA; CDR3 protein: ASSSGTAAGNEQF
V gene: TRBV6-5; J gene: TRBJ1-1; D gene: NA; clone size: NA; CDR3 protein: ASSYSAGRAF
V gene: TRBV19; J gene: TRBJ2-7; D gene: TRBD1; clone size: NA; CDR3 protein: ASTTSWTGEYEQY
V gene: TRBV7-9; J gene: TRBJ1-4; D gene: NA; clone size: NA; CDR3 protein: ASSFGQGNEKLF
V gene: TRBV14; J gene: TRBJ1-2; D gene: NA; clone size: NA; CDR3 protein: ASSQEAGFVGYT
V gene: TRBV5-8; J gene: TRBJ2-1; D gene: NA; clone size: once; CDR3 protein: ASTKERLARNEQF
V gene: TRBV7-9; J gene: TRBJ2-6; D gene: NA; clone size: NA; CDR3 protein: ASSLWRNPGANVLT
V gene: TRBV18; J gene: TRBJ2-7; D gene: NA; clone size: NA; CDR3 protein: ASSPPSAGGTYEQY
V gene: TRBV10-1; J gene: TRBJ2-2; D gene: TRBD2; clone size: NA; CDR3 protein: ASSPRRPGGPGELF
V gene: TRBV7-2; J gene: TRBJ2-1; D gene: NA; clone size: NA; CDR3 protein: ASTTSRSSYNEQF
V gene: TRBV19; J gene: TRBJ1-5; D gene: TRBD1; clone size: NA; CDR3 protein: ASSGTGDQSQPQH
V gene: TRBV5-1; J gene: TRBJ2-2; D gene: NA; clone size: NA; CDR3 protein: ASSLVTYRVGTGELF